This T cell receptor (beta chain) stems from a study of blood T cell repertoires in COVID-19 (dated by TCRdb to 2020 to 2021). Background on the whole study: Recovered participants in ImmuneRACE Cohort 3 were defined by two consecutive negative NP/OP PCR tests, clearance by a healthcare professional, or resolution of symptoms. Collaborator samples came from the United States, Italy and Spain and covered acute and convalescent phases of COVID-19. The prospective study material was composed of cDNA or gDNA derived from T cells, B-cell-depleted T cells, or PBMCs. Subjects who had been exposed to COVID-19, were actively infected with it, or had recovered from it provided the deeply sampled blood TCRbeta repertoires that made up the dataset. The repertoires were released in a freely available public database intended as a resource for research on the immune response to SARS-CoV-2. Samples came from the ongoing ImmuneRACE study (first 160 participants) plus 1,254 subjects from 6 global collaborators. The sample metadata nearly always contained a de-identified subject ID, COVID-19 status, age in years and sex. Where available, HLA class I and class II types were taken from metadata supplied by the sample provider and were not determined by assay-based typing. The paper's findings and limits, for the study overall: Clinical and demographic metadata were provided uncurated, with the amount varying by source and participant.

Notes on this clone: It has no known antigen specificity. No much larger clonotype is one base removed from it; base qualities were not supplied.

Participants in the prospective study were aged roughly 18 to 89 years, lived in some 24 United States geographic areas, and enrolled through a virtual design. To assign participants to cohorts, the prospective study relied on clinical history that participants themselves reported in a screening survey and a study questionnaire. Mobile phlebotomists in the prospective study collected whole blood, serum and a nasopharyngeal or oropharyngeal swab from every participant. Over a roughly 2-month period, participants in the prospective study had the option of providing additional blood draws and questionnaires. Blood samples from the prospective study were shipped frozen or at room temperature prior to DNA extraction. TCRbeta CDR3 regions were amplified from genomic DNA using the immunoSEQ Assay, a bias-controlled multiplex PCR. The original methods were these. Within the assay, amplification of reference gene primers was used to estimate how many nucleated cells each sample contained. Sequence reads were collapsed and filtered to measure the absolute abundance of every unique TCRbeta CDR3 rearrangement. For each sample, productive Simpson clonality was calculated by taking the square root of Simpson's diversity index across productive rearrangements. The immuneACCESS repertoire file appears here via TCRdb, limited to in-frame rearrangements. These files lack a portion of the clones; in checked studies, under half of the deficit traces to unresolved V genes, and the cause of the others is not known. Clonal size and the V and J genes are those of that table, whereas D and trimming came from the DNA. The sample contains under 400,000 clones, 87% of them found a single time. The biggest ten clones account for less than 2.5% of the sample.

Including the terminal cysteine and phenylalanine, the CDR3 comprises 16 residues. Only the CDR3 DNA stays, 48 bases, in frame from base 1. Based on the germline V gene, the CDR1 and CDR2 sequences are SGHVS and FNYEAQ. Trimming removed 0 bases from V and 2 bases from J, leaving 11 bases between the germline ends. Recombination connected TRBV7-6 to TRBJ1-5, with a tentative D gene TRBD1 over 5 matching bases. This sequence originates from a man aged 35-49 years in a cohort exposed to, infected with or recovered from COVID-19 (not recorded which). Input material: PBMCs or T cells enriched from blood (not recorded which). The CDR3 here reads CASSLAAGKGNQPQHF. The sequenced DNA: TGTGCCAGCAGCTTAGCGGCAGGGAAGGGCAATCAGCCCCAGCATTTT.